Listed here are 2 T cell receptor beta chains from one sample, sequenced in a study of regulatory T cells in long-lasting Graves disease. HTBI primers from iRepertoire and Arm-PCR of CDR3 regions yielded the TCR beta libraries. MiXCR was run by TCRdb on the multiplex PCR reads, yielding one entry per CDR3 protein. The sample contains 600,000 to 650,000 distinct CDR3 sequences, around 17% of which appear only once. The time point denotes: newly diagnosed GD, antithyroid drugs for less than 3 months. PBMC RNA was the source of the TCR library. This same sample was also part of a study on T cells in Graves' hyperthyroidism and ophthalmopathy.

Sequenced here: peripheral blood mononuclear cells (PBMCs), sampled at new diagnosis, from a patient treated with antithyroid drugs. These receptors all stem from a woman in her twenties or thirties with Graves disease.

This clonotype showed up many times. The CDR3 spells CASSFTDSVGEKLFF. The CDR3 nucleotides read TGTGCCAGCAGCTTCACCGACAGCGTTGGGGAAAAACTGTTTTTT. The chain recombines TRBV7-3 with TRBJ1-4, with a weak D call TRBD1 (5 bases). The CDR3 length is 15 residues. From germline, CDR1 is SGHTA and CDR2 FQGTGA. Trimming cost V 3 bases and J 8 bases, with 16 bases left between them.

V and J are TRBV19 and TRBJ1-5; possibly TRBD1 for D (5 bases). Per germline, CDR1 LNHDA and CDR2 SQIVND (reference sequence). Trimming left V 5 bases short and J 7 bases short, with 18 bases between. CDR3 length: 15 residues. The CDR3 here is CASSLPGSGGQPQHF. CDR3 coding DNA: TGTGCCAGTAGTCTCCCGGGGTCCGGGGGGCAGCCCCAGCATTTT.